This T cell receptor beta chain was identified during a study of blood T cell repertoires in COVID-19. On the study more broadly: COVID-19 samples from acute and convalescent phases originated in the United States, Italy and Spain. PBMCs, B-cell-depleted T cells, or T cells provided the cDNA or gDNA that made up the material.

In the original workflow: The authors estimated nucleated cell counts from reference gene primer amplification. Produced via immunoSEQ multiplex PCR; TCRdb's table is partial and in-frame only. Clonal size and the V and J genes are those of that table, whereas D and trimming came from the DNA. Of around 170,000 clones listed, roughly 83% are singletons. Germline CDR1 and CDR2: MDHEN and SYDVKM. The CDR3 sequence is 16 residues long. The V gene lost 1 base and the J gene lost 4 bases, with 17 bases spanning the gap. In assigning cohorts, the study relied on participant-reported clinical history. The sequenced sample was PBMCs or T cells enriched from blood (not recorded which). The chain uses TRBV28 and TRBJ2-7; D is perhaps TRBD2 (6 bases). The clonotype was recovered from a woman under 40 who had recovered from COVID-19. The DNA for the CDR3 is TGTGCCAGCAGTTTATTGCGGGGTCCGTTTACGTACGAGCAGTACTTC. Amino acids: CASSLLRGPFTYEQYF.